These 22 T cell receptor beta chains were sequenced from one sample in a study of blood T cell repertoires in COVID-19. The protocol was immunoSEQ multiplex PCR, while the TCRdb copy is restricted to in-frame clones and leaves out a portion. The sample includes about 180,000 clones, approximately 87% of them seen just once. Sample: peripheral blood. Receptors were obtained from a person aged 65 to 85 with COVID-19, enrolled during active disease.

This clone has only a few counts. This rearrangement joins TRBV5-1 to TRBJ2-7; D is unclear. CDR1 is SGHRS, CDR2 YFSETQ, per germline. CDR3 length: 14 residues. V lost 5 bases and J lost 1, with 13 bases in between. The CDR3 region is CASSSSPGSYEQYF. CDR3 DNA: TGCGCCAGCAGTTCATCCCCCGGGTCCTACGAGCAGTACTTC. The full variable domain, its missing parts supplied by reference TRBV5-1 and TRBJ2-7, is KAGVTQTPRYLIKTRGQQVTLSCSPISGHRSVSWYQQTPGQGLQFLFEYFSETQRNKGNFPGRFSGRQFSNSRSEMNVSTLELGDSALYLCASSSSPGSYEQYFGPGTRLTVT.

The chain links TRBV19 to TRBJ1-1, with TRBD1 as a possible D gene (5 bases). This CDR3 is built from 14 residues. Per the germline V gene, CDR1 is LNHDA and CDR2 is SQIVND (reference sequence). The ends were cut back, 6 bases at V and 5 bases at J, with 16 bases in the middle. As DNA, the CDR3 is TGTGCCAGTAGAAAGAGCGGGGGTGGGACTGAAGCTTTCTTT. Translation gives CASRKSGGGTEAFF.

This chain links TRBV15 with TRBJ2-5; a weak D match, TRBD1 (5 bases). The CDR3 spans 14 residues. Germline values: CDR1 LNHNV, CDR2 YYDKDF (reference sequence). The V end lost 0 bases, the J end lost 2 bases, and 7 bases lay between the germline ends. The CDR3 sequence is CATSRDRGQETQYF. The CDR3 DNA follows: TGTGCCACCAGCAGAGATAGGGGACAAGAGACCCAGTACTTC.

The rearrangement joins TRBV14 to TRBJ2-1; 8 bases match TRBD2. Per the germline V gene, CDR1 is SGHDN and CDR2 is FVKESK. The CDR3 spans 16 residues. The V and J ends lost 4 bases and 7 bases, in that order; junction bases with no gene match: 12. The CDR3 protein is CASSLAPGTSGNEQFF. DNA for the CDR3: TGTGCCAGCAGCCTCGCGCCCGGGACTAGTGGTAATGAGCAGTTCTTC.

This clone was found once. The chain is built from TRBV11-3 and TRBJ2-2; D might be TRBD1 (6 bases). The CDR3 has 16 amino acids. The germline V gene has CDR1 SGHNT and CDR2 YENEEA. The ends were cut back, 5 bases at V and 1 base at J, with 14 bases in the middle. CDR3 nucleotides: TGTGCCAGCAGCAGTCGACAGGCAGAGAACACCGGGGAGCTGTTTTTT. It is translated as CASSSRQAENTGELFF.

This chain connects TRBV19 to TRBJ1-5; D uncertain. The CDR3 contains 17 residues. The V end was cut by 2 bases, the J end by 0 bases, with 14 bases between. From germline, CDR1 is LNHDA and CDR2 SQIVND (reference sequence). This chain's CDR3 is CASSIFVGGVSNQPQHF. CDR3 nucleotide sequence: TGTGCCAGTAGTATATTTGTCGGTGGAGTTAGCAATCAGCCCCAGCATTTT.

The count of this clone is one. The rearrangement joins TRBV15 to TRBJ2-6; TRBD2 is a possible D gene (7 bases). The CDR3 is 18 residues long. Deletions cut 2 bases from V and 4 bases from J, with 18 bases between. Germline CDR1 LNHNV, CDR2 YYDKDF (reference sequence). DNA for the CDR3: TGTGCCACCAGCAGATCTCCTAGTGGGGGGGCCGGGGCCAACGTCCTGACTTTC. It yields the protein CATSRSPSGGAGANVLTF.

This chain links TRBV9 with TRBJ1-2; no firm D call. The germline V gene has CDR1 SGDLS and CDR2 YYNGEE. Trimming stripped 0 bases from V and 2 bases from J, with 5 bases between. The CDR3 covers 13 residues. CDR3 amino acids: CASSVVQNYGYTF. As DNA, the CDR3 is TGTGCCAGCAGCGTAGTACAGAACTATGGCTACACCTTC.

V and J are TRBV29-1 and TRBJ1-4; 8 bases agree with TRBD1. The junction had 7 bases not matched to a gene; V was cut back by 3 bases and J by 10 bases. The CDR3 extends over 13 amino acids. Germline assignment: CDR1 SQVTM and CDR2 ANQGSEA. CDR3 in DNA: TGCAGCGTTGAGACCACAGGGGGGGGAAAACTGTTTTTT. It translates to CSVETTGGGKLFF.

The V and J genes are TRBV6-2 or TRBV6-3 and TRBJ1-1, with 7 positions matching TRBD1. Germline CDR1 is MNHEY and CDR2 is SVGEGT. The CDR3 is made up of 14 amino acids. Trimming at V came to 6 bases and at J to 6 bases, leaving 10 bases not matched to a gene. CDR3 DNA: TGTGCCAGCAGCCCGACAGGGCTCACCGCTGAAGCTTTCTTT. This gives the protein CASSPTGLTAEAFF.

The V and J genes are TRBV25-1 and TRBJ2-3; TRBD1 matches at 9 bases. Germline V lookup: CDR1 MGHDK, CDR2 SYGVNS. The CDR3 is 15 amino acids. Losses at the gene ends were 6 bases for V and 3 bases for J; bases not matched to a gene: 7. The CDR3 DNA reads TGTGCCAGCAGAACCGGGACAGGGTTGACAGATACGCAGTATTTT. It specifies CASRTGTGLTDTQYF.

The chain has TRBV9 and TRBJ2-5; TRBD1 aligns across 10 bases. From germline, CDR1 is SGDLS and CDR2 YYNGEE. The CDR3 has 14 residues. With 3 bases clipped from V and 3 bases from J, the junction kept 2 bases outside the gene matches. CDR3 in amino acids: CASSGDRGEETQYF. The CDR3 DNA sequence: TGTGCCAGCAGCGGGGACAGGGGAGAAGAGACCCAGTACTTC.

Here the CDR3 DNA reads TGCGCCAGCAGCCAAGCCCAACCCGGGACTAGCGGGGGGGCCAAAAACATTCAGTACTTC. This translates into CASSQAQPGTSGGAKNIQYF. The genes are TRBV4-3 and TRBJ2-4; 15 nucleotides line up with TRBD2. CDR3 size: 20 residues. Germline V gene sequence: CDR1 LGHNA, CDR2 YSLEER. V lost 1 base to trimming and J lost 1 base; unmatched junction nucleotides: 8.

The chain joins TRBV2 to TRBJ2-2; 9 bases are shared with TRBD1. The CDR3 spans 16 residues. Trimming removed 2 bases from V and 1 base from J; junction bases left unmatched: 2. Germline CDR1 reads SNHLY; CDR2 reads FYNNEI. The CDR3 protein is CASSERGQGNTGELFF. CDR3 sequence (DNA): TGTGCCAGCAGTGAAAGGGGACAGGGGAACACCGGGGAGCTGTTTTTT.

The chain recombines TRBV7-2 with TRBJ1-2; D is unresolved. V gave up 2 bases and J gave up 0 bases, with 10 bases separating them. The CDR3 sequence is 15 residues long. The germline V gene has CDR1 SGHTA and CDR2 FQGNSA. The CDR3 reads CASSLRSDPNYGYTF. Written as DNA, the CDR3 is TGTGCCAGCAGCTTACGTAGCGACCCTAACTATGGCTACACCTTC.

The chain joins TRBV5-1 to TRBJ2-7; 8 bases are a match to TRBD2. Germline V CDR1 and CDR2: SGHRS, YFSETQ. This CDR3 region has 12 residues. The trim removed 5 bases at V and 5 bases at J, leaving 3 bases unmatched. The CDR3 sequence is CASRAGGNEQYF. The CDR3 DNA reads TGCGCCAGCAGGGCGGGAGGTAACGAGCAGTACTTC.

The chain recombines TRBV5-1 with TRBJ1-1; 8 bases are shared with TRBD1. V was pared by 0 bases and J by 1 base, with 5 bases of the junction left unmatched. Germline CDR1 SGHRS, CDR2 YFSETQ. The CDR3 is 16 amino acids. CDR3: CASSLVYRGKNTEAFF. CDR3 nucleotides: TGCGCCAGCAGCTTGGTCTACAGGGGGAAGAACACTGAAGCTTTCTTT.

CDR3 nucleotides: TGCGCCAGCCAGGGCACAGCTATGAACACTGAAGCTTTCTTT. It codes for CASQGTAMNTEAFF. The V and J genes are TRBV5-1 and TRBJ1-1; a possible D gene is TRBD1 (5 bases). V was trimmed by 7 bases and J by 0 bases, leaving 13 bases between them. CDR3 size: 14 residues. Germline V lookup: CDR1 SGHRS, CDR2 YFSETQ. The variable domain in full, with the rest retrieved from reference TRBV5-1 and TRBJ1-1, is KAGVTQTPRYLIKTRGQQVTLSCSPISGHRSVSWYQQTPGQGLQFLFEYFSETQRNKGNFPGRFSGRQFSNSRSEMNVSTLELGDSALYLCASQGTAMNTEAFFGQGTRLTVV.

This clone was detected only a few times. The chain carries TRBV13 and TRBJ1-2, with TRBD1 matching over 11 bases. The V and J ends lost 5 bases and 4 bases, in that order; junction bases with no gene match: 9. Germline lookup yields CDR1 PRHDT and CDR2 FYEKMQ (reference sequence). The CDR3 runs 16 residues. The CDR3 sequence is CASSPTGTGGFYGYTF. The DNA of the CDR3 is TGTGCCAGCAGCCCGACCGGGACAGGGGGTTTCTATGGCTACACCTTC.

The rearrangement uses TRBV7-2 and TRBJ1-2; no clear D. The CDR3 has 14 amino acids. V was shortened by 2 bases and J by 1 base, with 8 bases between the two germline ends. Germline V gene sequence: CDR1 SGHTA, CDR2 FQGNSA. The CDR3 protein is CASSLLSVNYGYTF. CDR3 nucleotides: TGTGCCAGCAGCTTACTCTCCGTTAACTATGGCTACACCTTC.

The rearrangement joins TRBV9 to TRBJ1-2; D may be TRBD1 (5 bases). Germline assignment: CDR1 SGDLS and CDR2 YYNGEE. Trimming stripped 2 bases from V and 0 bases from J, with 14 bases between. The CDR3 runs 16 residues. DNA for the CDR3: TGTGCCAGCAGCGTTCGGAGCGACAGCACTAACTATGGCTACACCTTC. It yields the protein CASSVRSDSTNYGYTF. The full variable domain, in which reference TRBV9 and TRBJ1-2 provide the parts outside the CDR3, is DSGVTQTPKHLITATGQRVTLRCSPRSGDLSVYWYQQSLDQGLQFLIQYYNGEERAKGNILERFSAQQFPDLHSELNLSSLELGDSALYFCASSVRSDSTNYGYTFGSGTRLTVV.

V usage is TRBV10-2 and J usage is TRBJ1-1; 7 positions agree with TRBD1. CDR1 is WSHSY, CDR2 SAAADI, per germline. With 5 bases clipped from V and 1 base from J, the junction kept 4 bases outside the gene matches. The CDR3 extends over 14 amino acids. CDR3 protein: CASSPGTENTEAFF. The CDR3, as DNA: TGCGCCAGCAGTCCCGGGACAGAGAACACTGAAGCTTTCTTT.